Sequencing of this T cell receptor (beta chain) was carried out in a study of blood T cell repertoires in COVID-19. In the study overall: Samples taken during acute and convalescent COVID-19 were collected in the United States, Italy and Spain. Sample material is recorded as cDNA or gDNA derived from T cells, B-cell-depleted T cells, or PBMCs.

Generated by immunoSEQ multiplex PCR, the TCRdb table keeps only in-frame clones and is missing some. The sample records 140,000 to 150,000 clones, roughly 90% being singletons. Seattle patient enrollment occurred during active infection, with longitudinal follow-up thereafter. The germline V gene has CDR1 SGHTS and CDR2 YDEGEE. There are 13 residues in the CDR3. The V end lost 4 bases, the J end lost 8 bases, and 13 bases lay between the germline ends. The TCR was taken from a human donor with COVID-19, enrolled during active disease. The donor label of this sample is uncertain. Sequenced material: peripheral blood. V is TRBV5-8 and J is TRBJ2-1, with D tentatively TRBD1 (6 bases). CDR3 DNA sequence: TGTGCCAGCAGCCCAATCAGGGGCTATGAGCAGTTCTTC. This codes for CASSPIRGYEQFF. Full variable domain (missing parts from reference TRBV5-8 and TRBJ2-1): EAGVTQSPTHLIKTRGQQATLRCSPISGHTSVYWYQQALGLGLQFLLWYDEGEERNRGNFPPRFSGRQFPNYSSELNVNALELEDSALYLCASSPIRGYEQFFGPGTRLTVL.